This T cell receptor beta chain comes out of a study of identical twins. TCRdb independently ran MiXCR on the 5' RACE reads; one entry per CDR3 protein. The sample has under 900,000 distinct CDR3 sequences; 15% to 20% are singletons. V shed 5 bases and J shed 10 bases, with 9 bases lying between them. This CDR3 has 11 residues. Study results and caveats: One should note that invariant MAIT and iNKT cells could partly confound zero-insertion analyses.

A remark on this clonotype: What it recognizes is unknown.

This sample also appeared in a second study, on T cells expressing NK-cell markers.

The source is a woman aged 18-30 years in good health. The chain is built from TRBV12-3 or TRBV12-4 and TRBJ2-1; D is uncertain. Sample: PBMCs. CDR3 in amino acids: CASSPNREQFF. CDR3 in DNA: TGTGCCAGCAGTCCCAATAGGGAGCAGTTCTTC.